Below, one TCR beta chain is given with its context. The antigen is undetermined. The data originate from a study of shared clonotypes between healthy human individuals. Study-level background: Ranging from 18 to 49 in age, donors were two women and three men. Overall study findings and caveats: Unshared clonotypes carried lower generation probabilities than those common to all four donors. Naive subsets generally exceeded memory subsets in estimated richness.

In the naive CD8 group, cells lacked CD45RO and were positively selected for CCR7, so terminally differentiated effector memory CD45RA+ cells were left out. There were only Caucasian adults among the donors, and all lived in Nashville, Tennessee. The protocol was immunoSEQ multiplex PCR, while the TCRdb copy is restricted to in-frame clones and leaves out a portion. The sample consists of more than 500,000 clones, 85% to 95% of them appearing once. Germline V gives CDR1 SGHVS, CDR2 FQNEAQ. The CDR3 is 15 residues long. The ends lost 1 base at V and 5 bases at J; junction bases unmatched: 7. This receptor was obtained from a woman between 25 and 40 years old in good health. Sequences were obtained from naive CD8+ T cells sorted from blood. This chain connects TRBV7-8 to TRBJ2-5, with TRBD2 matching 7 bases. The CDR3 nucleotides are TGTGCCAGCAGCTTAGTACTCGGGAGGAACGAGACCCAGTACTTC. Translated, it gives CASSLVLGRNETQYF.